This record covers a single T cell receptor (beta chain). Its antigen is unidentified. Germline assignment: CDR1 SGHRS and CDR2 YFSETQ. This CDR3 has 12 residues. V was clipped by 0 bases and J by 4 bases, with 3 bases between them. This entry belongs to a study of glioma-infiltrating T cells after dendritic cell vaccination. The wider study: Patients received three intradermal dendritic cell vaccine injections at biweekly intervals.

Primers: 60 V beta forward and 13 J beta reverse. Measured with immunoSEQ multiplex PCR; TCRdb has only the in-frame clones, and not every one. The sample yields approximately 85,000 clones, 85% seen once. Notes on the study in general: Few patients contributed both blood and tumor specimens.

Time point noted: after dendritic cell vaccination, including at tumor progression/relapse. PBMC sampling occurred before vaccination, two weeks after the third dose, and at progression. Sequenced here: blood, sampled after dendritic cell vaccination. The chain uses TRBV5-1 and TRBJ2-3; no clear D. The receptor comes from a human donor with glioblastoma. The CDR3 sequence: CASSLAADTQYF. The CDR3 region has the DNA TGCGCCAGCAGCTTGGCCGCAGATACGCAGTATTTT. Supplemented by reference TRBV5-1 and TRBJ2-3, the full variable domain reads KAGVTQTPRYLIKTRGQQVTLSCSPISGHRSVSWYQQTPGQGLQFLFEYFSETQRNKGNFPGRFSGRQFSNSRSEMNVSTLELGDSALYLCASSLAADTQYFGPGTRLTVL.